This T cell receptor (beta chain) was documented in a study of control samples from healthy donors and cancer patients (dated by TCRdb to 2018 to 2020). On this clone: Its target antigen remains unknown. Base qualities are not recorded, but no much larger clone differs from it by a single base.

V and J are trimmed by 4 bases and 0 bases, and the gene matches miss 14 bases of the junction. Reading from cysteine to phenylalanine, the CDR3 counts 19 amino acids. The sequence is cut down to CDR3 DNA, 57 bases in frame from base 1. The germline V gene encodes CDR1 SGHRS and CDR2 YFSETQ. Libraries were built with the immunoSEQ multiplex PCR assay. TCRdb's version of the immuneACCESS table is confined to in-frame rearrangements and falls short of the full clone set. An unresolved V gene accounts for under half of the shortfall where checked; the remainder is of unknown origin. Recorded for this sample are around 30,000 clones; around 90% of them occurred a single time. The ten largest account for roughly an eighth of the sample.

The chain is assembled from TRBV5-1 and TRBJ1-3, and 9 junction bases match TRBD1. Material: PBMCs. The sequence was collected from a middle-aged man with lung cancer. The base sequence is TGCGCCAGCAGCGGTACCGGGACAGGGTCACACAGCTCTGGAAACACCATATATTTT. Protein translation: CASSGTGTGSHSSGNTIYF.